These T cell receptor beta chains were read from a single sample in a study of cytomegalovirus exposure and HLA in healthy donors. Some clones are missing from TCRdb's copy, which holds only in-frame ones; the method was immunoSEQ multiplex PCR. The record lists about 140,000 clones, of which the ten most abundant hold 2% to 3%. Input material: PBMCs. Receptors originate from a man aged 35 to 55 in good health and CMV-seronegative. Each CDR3 is given with its conserved first and last residue. D genes are given only for firm matches. Clone size appears in some rows only: once, few, many, or a class for an expanded clone.

TRBJ1-1,NA,NA,TRBV6-5,CAAENEMNAEAFF,TGTGCCGCGGAGAATGAGATGAACGCTGAAGCTTTCTTT
TRBJ2-3,NA,NA,TRBV5-1,CASSLTGGENGDTQYF,TGCGCCAGCAGTCTAACGGGGGGCGAGAACGGAGATACGCAGTATTTT
TRBJ2-1,TRBD2,NA,TRBV19,CASSIWASGPYNEQFF,TGTGCCAGTAGTATTTGGGCTAGCGGTCCCTACAATGAGCAGTTCTTC
TRBJ2-5,NA,NA,TRBV7-2,CASSPTPDQETQYF,TGTGCCAGCAGCCCTACCCCCGACCAAGAGACCCAGTACTTC
TRBJ1-6,NA,NA,TRBV6-6,CASSLTDSWNSPLHF,TGTGCCAGCAGTCTCACGGACAGTTGGAATTCACCCCTCCACTTT
TRBJ1-1,NA,NA,TRBV25-1,CASSVGTGVMNTEAFF,TGTGCCAGCAGTGTTGGGACGGGAGTTATGAACACTGAAGCTTTCTTT
TRBJ1-3,NA,NA,TRBV7-2,CASSPPWGGPSGNTIYF,TGTGCCAGCAGCCCACCATGGGGGGGCCCCTCTGGAAACACCATATATTTT
TRBJ2-1,TRBD1,NA,TRBV5-1,CASSRTSPGQGNEQFF,TGCGCCAGCAGCCGGACTTCACCGGGACAGGGGAATGAGCAGTTCTTC
TRBJ1-1,NA,NA,TRBV6-5,CASSQRTALNTEAFF,TGTGCCAGCAGCCAGAGGACAGCCTTGAACACTGAAGCTTTCTTT
TRBJ1-1,TRBD1,NA,TRBV7-2,CASNPTGRGTEAFF,TGTGCCAGCAACCCGACAGGGCGGGGTACTGAAGCTTTCTTT
TRBJ2-7,NA,NA,TRBV11-2,CASSSDTYEQYF,TGTGCCAGCTCCAGTGATACCTACGAGCAGTACTTC
TRBJ2-1,NA,NA,TRBV5-1,CASSLNSGVYNEQFF,TGCGCCAGCAGCTTGAATAGCGGAGTCTACAATGAGCAGTTCTTC
TRBJ1-1,NA,medium-sized,TRBV18,CASSPLGISRGTAAFF,TGTGCCAGCTCACCACTCGGGATTAGCAGGGGAACGGCAGCTTTCTTT
TRBJ1-2,NA,NA,TRBV4-1,CASSQDPLRDGYTF,TGCGCCAGCAGCCAAGACCCCCTCCGGGATGGCTACACCTTC
TRBJ1-1,NA,NA,TRBV9,CASSSPGTEAFF,TGTGCCAGCAGCTCCCCGGGCACTGAAGCTTTCTTT
TRBJ1-2,NA,NA,TRBV2,CASRSFGYGYTF,TGTGCCAGCAGAAGCTTTGGCTATGGCTACACCTTC
TRBJ2-1,TRBD1,NA,TRBV28,CASRLQGNEQFF,TGTGCCAGCAGGTTACAGGGGAATGAGCAGTTCTTC
TRBJ1-2,TRBD1,NA,TRBV2,CAIPVLAGTGVNGYTF,TGTGCCATCCCCGTCCTAGCCGGGACAGGGGTGAATGGCTACACCTTC
TRBJ2-7,TRBD2,NA,TRBV5-4,CASSLGGLAGTSYEQYF,TGTGCCAGCAGCTTGGGGGGACTAGCGGGGACTTCCTACGAGCAGTACTTC
TRBJ1-1,NA,NA,TRBV5-6,CASSLGRDLEAFF,TGTGCCAGCAGCTTGGGCAGGGATCTCGAAGCTTTCTTT
TRBJ1-2,TRBD1,NA,TRBV27,CASSSQPGQGVIYGYTF,TGTGCCAGCAGTTCCCAACCGGGACAGGGGGTAATATATGGCTACACCTTC
TRBJ2-2,TRBD1,NA,TRBV6-5,CASSPGTGNTGELFF,TGTGCCAGCAGTCCCGGGACAGGGAACACCGGGGAGCTGTTTTTT
TRBJ1-1,NA,NA,TRBV7-9,CASSLDLMNTEAFF,TGTGCCAGCAGCTTAGATCTAATGAACACTGAAGCTTTCTTT
TRBJ1-2,TRBD1,NA,TRBV7-9,CASSSGTGNLQGYTF,TGTGCCAGCAGCTCCGGGACAGGGAACCTCCAGGGCTACACCTTC
TRBJ2-3,NA,NA,TRBV7-3,CASTPGGTSTDTQYF,TGTGCCAGCACCCCAGGGGGGACTAGCACAGATACGCAGTATTTT
TRBJ2-3,TRBD1,NA,TRBV6-5,CASSSGQVSTDTQYF,TGTGCCAGCAGTTCAGGACAGGTTTCCACAGATACGCAGTATTTT
TRBJ2-4,TRBD2,NA,TRBV5-1,CASSTGLAGGPRAKNIQYF,TGCGCCAGCAGCACAGGACTAGCGGGGGGGCCGAGGGCCAAAAACATTCAGTACTTC
TRBJ2-7,NA,NA,TRBV28,CASTSPGEGYEQYF,TGTGCCAGCACCTCCCCCGGGGAAGGGTACGAGCAGTACTTC
TRBJ2-1,NA,NA,TRBV10-3,CAIREDNVYNEQFF,TGTGCCATCAGGGAGGACAACGTCTACAATGAGCAGTTCTTC
TRBJ1-1,TRBD1,NA,TRBV7-2,CASSVQTGLDEAFF,TGTGCCAGCAGCGTACAGACAGGGCTCGATGAAGCTTTCTTT
TRBJ1-1,NA,NA,TRBV2,CASRSDSLNTEAFF,TGTGCCAGCAGGTCCGACAGCCTGAACACTGAAGCTTTCTTT
TRBJ2-1,NA,NA,TRBV7-9,CASSLSLARISNEQFF,TGTGCCAGCAGCTTATCTCTAGCGAGAATTAGCAATGAGCAGTTCTTC
TRBJ1-2,TRBD1,NA,TRBV2,CASSEGQGNYGYTF,TGTGCCAGCAGTGAAGGACAGGGAAACTATGGCTACACCTTC
TRBJ1-2,NA,NA,TRBV4-2,CASSQEKGHGYTF,TGTGCCAGCAGCCAAGAGAAGGGGCATGGCTACACCTTC
TRBJ2-5,TRBD2,NA,TRBV10-3,CAISDEGTSTETQYF,TGTGCCATCAGTGACGAGGGGACTAGCACTGAGACCCAGTACTTC
TRBJ1-2,TRBD1,NA,TRBV7-7,CASSVQGAHGYTF,TGTGCCAGCAGCGTACAGGGGGCGCATGGCTACACCTTC
TRBJ2-7,NA,NA,TRBV2,CASSTTGYEQYF,TGTGCCAGCAGTACAACAGGATACGAGCAGTACTTC
TRBJ2-1,TRBD1,NA,TRBV9,CASSGTGGKENEQFF,TGTGCCAGCAGCGGGACAGGGGGCAAGGAGAATGAGCAGTTCTTC
TRBJ2-1,TRBD2,NA,TRBV2,CASSDLPGLGANEQFF,TGTGCCAGCAGTGACCTACCGGGACTAGGCGCCAATGAGCAGTTCTTC
TRBJ2-2,TRBD1,NA,TRBV18,CASSPRGTGDTGELFF,TGTGCCAGCTCACCCAGGGGGACAGGGGACACCGGGGAGCTGTTTTTT
TRBJ2-5,NA,NA,TRBV6-5,CAASGVGETQYF,TGTGCAGCGTCGGGGGTCGGGGAGACCCAGTACTTC
TRBJ2-1,NA,NA,TRBV15,CATSRGAGLGSYNEQFF,TGTGCCACCAGCAGAGGCGCGGGTTTGGGCTCCTACAATGAGCAGTTCTTC
TRBJ1-1,NA,NA,TRBV5-4,CASSLDSMNTEAFF,TGTGCCAGCAGCTTGGACAGTATGAACACTGAAGCTTTCTTT
TRBJ2-1,TRBD2,NA,TRBV10-2,CASSRLAGYNEQFF,TGCGCCAGCAGCCGACTAGCGGGGTACAATGAGCAGTTCTTC
TRBJ1-3,NA,NA,TRBV5-6,CASSLRNGNTIYF,TGTGCCAGCAGCCTCCGTAACGGGAACACCATATATTTT
TRBJ2-5,NA,NA,TRBV27,CASSRPGLQETQYF,TGTGCCAGCAGTCGCCCGGGACTCCAAGAGACCCAGTACTTC
TRBJ1-6,NA,NA,TRBV19,CASTPGFNSPLHF,TGTGCCAGTACCCCAGGTTTTAATTCACCCCTCCACTTT
TRBJ2-7,NA,NA,TRBV7-3,CASSVRGYPSYEQYF,TGTGCCAGCAGCGTCAGGGGTTACCCTTCCTACGAGCAGTACTTC
TRBJ2-7,NA,NA,TRBV6-1,CASISTGRSYEQYF,TGTGCCAGCATTTCCACAGGGCGTTCCTACGAGCAGTACTTC
TRBJ1-1,NA,NA,TRBV5-1,CASSLEPISQAFF,TGCGCCAGCAGCTTGGAGCCTATTTCGCAAGCTTTCTTT
TRBJ1-5,NA,NA,TRBV15,CATSRDTVFRQPQHF,TGTGCCACCAGCAGAGATACGGTTTTTCGGCAGCCCCAGCATTTT
TRBJ2-2,NA,NA,TRBV27,CASSFQVDTGELFF,TGTGCCAGCAGTTTTCAGGTGGACACCGGGGAGCTGTTTTTT
TRBJ1-6,TRBD1,NA,TRBV7-9,CASSPLGGTGAIHF,TGTGCCAGCAGCCCTTTGGGCGGGACAGGGGCAATCCACTTT